Below, 10 T cell receptor beta chains from the same sample are listed, as sequenced in a study of shared clonotypes between healthy human individuals. Assay: immunoSEQ multiplex PCR; the TCRdb copy retains only in-frame clones and omits some. The sample carries 1 million to 1.2 million clones, about 80% recorded once. Sequencing input: memory CD4+ T cells from PBMCs. The sample's subset: CD45RA-negative fraction. The receptors originated from a young man in good health. Some clones in this sample may be carry-over from other donors' samples.

The chain employs TRBV29-1 and TRBJ1-2, with 7 nucleotides matching TRBD1. V was pared by 7 bases and J by 6 bases, with 8 bases of the junction left unmatched. This CDR3 has 12 residues. Germline-derived CDR1 and CDR2 are SQVTM and ANQGSEA. The CDR3 DNA reads TGCAGCGCCGACCGACAGGGCGATGGCTACACCTTC. It codes for CSADRQGDGYTF.

This clone was found once. The gene calls are TRBV7-9 and TRBJ2-3; D possibly corresponds to TRBD2 (5 bases). Trimming took off 2 bases at V and 6 bases at J, with 9 bases between the two ends. This CDR3 has 13 residues. CDR1 SEHNR and CDR2 FQNEAQ come from the germline V gene (reference sequence). The CDR3 here is CASSLSGSDTQYF. CDR3 sequence (DNA): TGTGCCAGCAGCTTAAGCGGATCTGATACGCAGTATTTT.

The rearrangement uses TRBV14 and TRBJ2-5; TRBD2 is a possible D gene (7 bases). In germline, CDR1 is SGHDN, CDR2 FVKESK. The CDR3 is made up of 16 amino acids. The V gene lost 4 bases and the J gene lost 4 bases, with 19 bases spanning the gap. CDR3 sequence (DNA): TGTGCCAGCAGCCCATGGAGGGGGGGCGGAATAGAGACCCAGTACTTC. Translating it yields CASSPWRGGGIETQYF.

The chain links TRBV4-3 to TRBJ1-1; D may be TRBD1 (6 bases). Germline assignment: CDR1 LGHNA and CDR2 YSLEER. Trimming stripped 0 bases from V and 4 bases from J, with 15 bases between. The CDR3 consists of 16 residues. The CDR3 sequence: CASSQDGRRGGTEAFF. The CDR3, as DNA: TGCGCCAGCAGCCAAGATGGGCGCAGGGGAGGCACTGAAGCTTTCTTT.

The rearrangement links TRBV30 to TRBJ2-3, with 7 bases matching TRBD2. After removal of 4 bases from V and 2 bases from J, the junction contained 6 bases not matched to a gene. Germline V CDR1 and CDR2: GTSNPN, SVGIG (reference sequence). This CDR3 is built from 14 residues. CDR3 nucleotide sequence: TGTGCCTGGACCCAAGCGGGGAACACAGATACGCAGTATTTT. Translated: CAWTQAGNTDTQYF.

This clone is a singleton in its sample. V gene TRBV18 combines with J gene TRBJ2-1; 10 nucleotides match TRBD1. Germline lookup yields CDR1 KGHSH and CDR2 LQKENI. With V trimmed by 6 bases and J by 13 bases, 6 bases remained unmatched. The CDR3 has 12 residues. CDR3 residues: CASSLGQGGQFF. The CDR3 region has the DNA TGTGCCAGCTCCCTCGGACAGGGGGGTCAGTTCTTC.

J is TRBJ2-7 and V is TRBV18, with 7 bases lining up with TRBD1. V dropped 4 bases and J dropped 2; count of bases not matched to a gene: 5. The V gene's germline CDR1 is KGHSH and CDR2 LQKENI. This CDR3 has 14 residues. CDR3 sequence: CASSLGQETYEQYF. CDR3 nucleotides: TGTGCCAGCTCACTAGGACAGGAAACCTACGAGCAGTACTTC. Together with reference TRBV18 and TRBJ2-7, the CDR3 gives the full variable domain: NAGVMQNPRHLVRRRGQEARLRCSPMKGHSHVYWYRQLPEEGLKFMVYLQKENIIDESGMPKERFSAEFPKEGPSILRIQQVVRGDSAAYFCASSLGQETYEQYFGPGTRLTVT.

This clone has a single count. The V and J genes are TRBV28 and TRBJ2-7; 11 bases align to TRBD2. The V gene's germline CDR1 is MDHEN and CDR2 SYDVKM. J was trimmed by 2 bases and V by 3 bases; bases with no gene match: 6. The CDR3 has 16 amino acids. CDR3 nucleotide sequence: TGTGCCAGCAGTTTGGTAGGGACTAGCGGTACCTACGAGCAGTACTTC. Protein product: CASSLVGTSGTYEQYF.

This chain joins TRBV5-1 and TRBJ2-3; TRBD2 matches at 7 bases. J lost 3 bases, V lost 0 bases, and 7 bases had no gene match. CDR1 is SGHRS, CDR2 YFSETQ, per germline. This CDR3 contains 16 residues. The CDR3 protein is CASSLGFLAETDTQYF. The CDR3 DNA is TGCGCCAGCAGCTTGGGTTTCCTAGCGGAGACAGATACGCAGTATTTT.

The V and J genes are TRBV9 and TRBJ2-1; 9 bases match TRBD2. Germline CDR1 is SGDLS and CDR2 is YYNGEE. There are 17 residues in the CDR3. V lost 2 bases and J lost 9; bases outside the gene matches: 15. CDR3 DNA sequence: TGTGCCAGCAGCGTGAGGGGGATAGTAGCGGGAGCTACTGAGCAGTTCTTC. It specifies CASSVRGIVAGATEQFF. The full variable domain, in which reference TRBV9 and TRBJ2-1 provide the parts outside the CDR3, is DSGVTQTPKHLITATGQRVTLRCSPRSGDLSVYWYQQSLDQGLQFLIQYYNGEERAKGNILERFSAQQFPDLHSELNLSSLELGDSALYFCASSVRGIVAGATEQFFGPGTRLTVL.